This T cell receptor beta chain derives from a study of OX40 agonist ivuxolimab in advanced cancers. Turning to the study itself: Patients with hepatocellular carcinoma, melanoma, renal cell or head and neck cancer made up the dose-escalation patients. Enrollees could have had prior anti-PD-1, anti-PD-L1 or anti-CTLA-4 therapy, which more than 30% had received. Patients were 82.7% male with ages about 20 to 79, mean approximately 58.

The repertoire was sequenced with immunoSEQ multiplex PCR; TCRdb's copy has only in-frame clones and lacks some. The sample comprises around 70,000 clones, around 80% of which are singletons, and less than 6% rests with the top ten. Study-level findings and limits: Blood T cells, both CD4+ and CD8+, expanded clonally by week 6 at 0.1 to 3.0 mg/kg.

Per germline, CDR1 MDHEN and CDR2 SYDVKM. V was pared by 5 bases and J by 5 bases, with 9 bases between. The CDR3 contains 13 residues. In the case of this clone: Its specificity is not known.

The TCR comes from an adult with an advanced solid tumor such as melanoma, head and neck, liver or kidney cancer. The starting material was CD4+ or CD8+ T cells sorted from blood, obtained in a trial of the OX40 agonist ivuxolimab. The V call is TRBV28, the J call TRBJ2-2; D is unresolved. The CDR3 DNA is TGTGCCAGCAGTCCCTGGGCAACCGGGGAGCTGTTTTTT. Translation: CASSPWATGELFF.